This TCR beta chain was sequenced during a study of blood T cell repertoires in COVID-19. Study context: Specimens from acute and convalescent COVID-19 originated in the United States, Italy and Spain. Nucleic acid was either cDNA or gDNA, and it came from T cells, B-cell-depleted T cells, or PBMCs.

This CDR3 is 21 amino acids long. Authors' methods: Estimation of nucleated cell counts relied on the amplification of reference gene primers. Sequencing was performed with immunoSEQ multiplex PCR; in TCRdb, only in-frame clones are kept and a portion is missing. D and trimming were read from the DNA, whereas the V and J calls and clone size are those reported in that table. The sample has roughly 250,000 clones, approximately 86% seen once. The V call is TRBV12-2, the J call TRBJ1-4; the table's D call, TRBD1, has no DNA check behind it. TRBV12-2 is designated a pseudogene. This TCR derives from a human donor in a cohort sampled during active COVID-19. Sequenced sample: peripheral blood. The CDR3 nucleotides are TGTGCAAGTCGCATAAGGGATGGGACACTAGTCACCTGTCCAACTAATGAAAAACTGTTTTTT. Its protein is CASRIRDGTLVTCPTNEKLFF.